The present entry profiles one T cell receptor (beta chain) with its context. This clone's antigen is unknown. Base qualities were left out, and no much larger clone turns up one base away. This entry is derived from a study of blood T cell repertoires in COVID-19 (dated by TCRdb to the early 2020s). The study in broad terms: Samples from collaborators originated in the United States, Italy and Spain and spanned both the acute and convalescent phases of COVID-19. The material from the prospective study consisted of cDNA or gDNA derived from T cells, B-cell-depleted T cells, or PBMCs. Subjects who had been exposed to COVID-19, were actively infected with it, or had recovered from it provided the deeply sampled blood TCRbeta repertoires that made up the dataset. Where available, HLA class I and class II types were obtained from metadata supplied by the sample provider rather than from assay-based typing. The sample metadata nearly always contained a de-identified subject ID, COVID-19 status, age in years and sex. The repertoires were released in a freely available public database meant as a resource for research on the immune response to SARS-CoV-2. Samples were obtained from the ongoing ImmuneRACE study (first 160 participants) and from 1,200 or so subjects provided by 6 global collaborators. Here is what the overall study found, with its caveats: How much clinical and demographic metadata was included differed by source and by participant, and the metadata was provided uncurated.

TCRbeta CDR3 regions were amplified from genomic DNA using the immunoSEQ Assay, a bias-controlled multiplex PCR. In the paper's pipeline: Within the assay, amplification of reference gene primers was used to estimate how many nucleated cells each sample contained. Sequence reads were collapsed and filtered to measure the absolute abundance of every unique TCRbeta CDR3 rearrangement. For each sample, productive Simpson clonality was calculated as the square root of Simpson's diversity index across productive rearrangements. This immuneACCESS table, as held by TCRdb, lists in-frame sequences with V and J called but not all clones. Of the missing ones, under half trace to an unresolved V gene in checked studies; the others have no known cause. That table gives V, J and clone size, and the DNA gave D and trimming. The sample profile shows about 26,000 clones; under 90% of them were found once. The leading ten clones occupy 6.5% to 8% of the sample.

Trimming accounts for 0 bases at V and 7 bases at J, while the number of junction bases matched to no gene is 3. From the germline V gene, CDR1 is SGHRS and CDR2 is YFSETQ. Counted from cysteine to phenylalanine, this CDR3 has 15 amino acids. The retained sequence is limited to the CDR3, 45 bases, with the frame set at the first base. Whole blood was collected in K2EDTA tubes by collaborating institutions according to the institutions' own protocols. For TCRbeta analysis, collaborators shipped samples as frozen whole blood, isolated PBMCs, or DNA extracted from either of those sample types. The chain uses TRBV5-1 and TRBJ1-6, with 8 middle bases fitting TRBD1. This TCR came from a human donor in a cohort sampled during active COVID-19. The sequencing sample was made of peripheral blood. This receptor carries the CDR3 CASSLGQGPNSPLHF. In nucleotides, the sequence is TGCGCCAGCAGCTTGGGACAGGGGCCAAATTCACCCCTCCACTTT.